This is a list of T cell receptor beta chains from one sample in a study of cytomegalovirus exposure and HLA in healthy donors. Sequenced by immunoSEQ multiplex PCR; TCRdb stores in-frame clones only, minus some. The sample holds tens of thousands of clones; 65% to 70% are singletons and the top ten take less than 8.5%. The sequenced sample was PBMCs. These receptors all come from a man aged 35 to 55 in good health and CMV-seropositive. The CDR3 runs from the conserved cysteine through the conserved F or W. Each record gives: CDR3 DNA, CDR3 protein, clone size, D gene, J gene, V gene. D genes are given only for firm matches. Clone sizes are given selectively: once, few, many, or a class where the clone is expanded.

TGTGCCAGCAGCTTAAGACAGGGGAAGTGGGAGACCCAGTACTTC,CASSLRQGKWETQYF,few,TRBD1,TRBJ2-5,TRBV7-8
TGCGCCAGCCTCGCCGGGAGGCACACCGGGGAGCTGTTTTTT,CASLAGRHTGELFF,NA,TRBD2,TRBJ2-2,TRBV5-1
TGTGCCAGCAGGACTAGCGGTAGCACAGATACGCAGTATTTT,CASRTSGSTDTQYF,NA,TRBD2,TRBJ2-3,TRBV6-1
TGCGCCAGCAGCTTCAGCGGACAGGCTAACTATGGCTACACCTTC,CASSFSGQANYGYTF,NA,TRBD1,TRBJ1-2,TRBV5-1
TGTGCCAGCAGCTTAGTCGGGGATGATACGCAGTATTTT,CASSLVGDDTQYF,NA,NA,TRBJ2-3,TRBV7-2
TGTGCCAGCACTGGGGCGGGAAACACCATATATTTT,CASTGAGNTIYF,NA,NA,TRBJ1-3,TRBV2
TGCGCCAGCAGCCAAAGGGCAGGGAAACGCTCCTACAATGAGCAGTTCTTC,CASSQRAGKRSYNEQFF,NA,NA,TRBJ2-1,TRBV4-1
TGCAGCGTTTCCGGGACTAGCGGCCAAGAGACCCAGTACTTC,CSVSGTSGQETQYF,few,TRBD2,TRBJ2-5,TRBV29-1
TGTGCCAGCAGTCGACAGGAAGGGCTCGACACCTTC,CASSRQEGLDTF,NA,NA,TRBJ1-2,TRBV28
TGTGCCAGCAGCTTAGATTTGCAGGGGAACACTGAAGCTTTCTTT,CASSLDLQGNTEAFF,NA,NA,TRBJ1-1,TRBV11-2
TGCGCCAGCAGTGGACAGGGTTGGGAGACCCAGTACTTC,CASSGQGWETQYF,NA,TRBD1,TRBJ2-5,TRBV10-2
TGTGCCAGCAGCTTAGGGTTGGGGGCCGAAAAACTGTTTTTT,CASSLGLGAEKLFF,NA,NA,TRBJ1-4,TRBV7-9
TGTGCCAGCTCACTCGCGGGGCCTGAAGCTTTCTTT,CASSLAGPEAFF,NA,NA,TRBJ1-1,TRBV18
TGTGCCAGCAGCTTTACGGGACTAGCAACGGAGGAGACCCAGTACTTC,CASSFTGLATEETQYF,few,TRBD2,TRBJ2-5,TRBV5-4
TGTGCCACCCACAGGGACTATAATTCACCCCTCCACTTT,CATHRDYNSPLHF,few,NA,TRBJ1-6,TRBV2
TGCAGCGGGGGCCCCCGCACCTTC,CSGGPRTF,NA,NA,TRBJ1-2,TRBV29-1
TGTGCCAGCAGCTTGGGTTTAACAGATACGCAGTATTTT,CASSLGLTDTQYF,few,NA,TRBJ2-3,TRBV5-4
TGCAGCGTCGCGGACAGCATGGGGTCACCCCTCCACTTT,CSVADSMGSPLHF,NA,NA,TRBJ1-6,TRBV29-1
TGTGCCACCAGCAGAGATTACGGGGAAAATCAGCCCCAGCATTTT,CATSRDYGENQPQHF,NA,NA,TRBJ1-5,TRBV15
TGTGCCAGCAGCTTTCAGGGGCGCGAAGGGCATGGCTACACCTTC,CASSFQGREGHGYTF,once,NA,TRBJ1-2,TRBV7-9
TGTGCCAGCATTGGAGGGGGCAGGGAGACCCAGTACTTC,CASIGGGRETQYF,NA,NA,TRBJ2-5,TRBV28
TGTGCCAGCACCAAGGACAGGGTTCGCGAAAAACTGTTTTTT,CASTKDRVREKLFF,NA,TRBD1,TRBJ1-4,TRBV5-5
TGTGCCAGCAGCCCCAGGGTTGTCTCCTATAATTCACCCCTCCACTTT,CASSPRVVSYNSPLHF,NA,NA,TRBJ1-6,TRBV7-2
TGCGCCAGCAGCTTAAGCGCAGGGGGCATGGTAGGGGAGCAGTTCTTC,CASSLSAGGMVGEQFF,NA,TRBD1,TRBJ2-1,TRBV5-1
TGTGCCAGCAGCCCACAGGCCTACTATGGCTACACCTTC,CASSPQAYYGYTF,NA,NA,TRBJ1-2,TRBV6-5
TGTGCTAGCAGCCTTAGCGGGGGGAGCTCCTACAATGAGCAGTTCTTC,CASSLSGGSSYNEQFF,once,TRBD2,TRBJ2-1,TRBV7-7
TGTGCCAGCAGCAAAGGAGGGCAGCCCCAGCATTTT,CASSKGGQPQHF,NA,NA,TRBJ1-5,TRBV21-1
TGTGCCAGCTCACAGACAGGGGACACTGAAGCTTTCTTT,CASSQTGDTEAFF,once,TRBD1,TRBJ1-1,TRBV18
TGTGCCAGCACCCTGACAGGGAATGGGGAGACCCAGTACTTC,CASTLTGNGETQYF,NA,TRBD1,TRBJ2-5,TRBV5-5
TGTGCCAGCAGTGAATTCGGGTTGGCTCAGCCCCAGCATTTT,CASSEFGLAQPQHF,NA,NA,TRBJ1-5,TRBV25-1
TGCAGCGTGAGCTACCCCCGTCGTGTGAACACTGAAGCTTTCTTT,CSVSYPRRVNTEAFF,once,NA,TRBJ1-1,TRBV29-1
TGTGCCAGCAGCTTAAAGGGGTTAATGGGGAACACTGAAGCTTTCTTT,CASSLKGLMGNTEAFF,NA,NA,TRBJ1-1,TRBV7-2
TGTGCCAGCAGTTTGGGGGGGGGCCCTACGCAGTATTTT,CASSLGGGPTQYF,NA,NA,TRBJ2-3,TRBV27
TGTGCCAGCAGTCGCACAGGGACCACTGAAGCTTTCTTT,CASSRTGTTEAFF,NA,NA,TRBJ1-1,TRBV2
TGTGCCAGCAGTAGTCCCTTCGACGGGGGGTACGAGCAGTACTTC,CASSSPFDGGYEQYF,NA,TRBD2,TRBJ2-7,TRBV27
TGTGCCAGCAGCGAACGTCCGGGACAGGGTAACTATGGCTACACCTTC,CASSERPGQGNYGYTF,NA,TRBD1,TRBJ1-2,TRBV6-1
TGTGCCAGCAGTGACCGGACTAGCGCTCTTTATCAGTTCTTC,CASSDRTSALYQFF,NA,TRBD2,TRBJ2-1,TRBV2
TGTGCCAGCAGCGTAGGGCCAGCTAACTATGGCTACACCTTC,CASSVGPANYGYTF,few,NA,TRBJ1-2,TRBV9
TGCGCCAGCAGCTTGGGACAGGTCCCAAATTCACCCCTCCACTTT,CASSLGQVPNSPLHF,NA,NA,TRBJ1-6,TRBV5-1
TGTGCCACCAGCAGAGAAGCCAGCGGGGGGTCGATTCGCTCTGGGGCCAACGTCCTGACTTTC,CATSREASGGSIRSGANVLTF,NA,TRBD2,TRBJ2-6,TRBV15
TGCGCCAGCAGCTTCGGACGGAGGCCTTTGATCATGAACACTGAAGCTTTCTTT,CASSFGRRPLIMNTEAFF,NA,NA,TRBJ1-1,TRBV5-1
TGTGCCAGCAGTATCGGGACAGCGCCCTATGGCTACACCTTC,CASSIGTAPYGYTF,NA,TRBD1,TRBJ1-2,TRBV28
TGTGCCAGTACCCCGGACAGCCCGGGGAGCAATCAGCCCCAGCATTTT,CASTPDSPGSNQPQHF,few,NA,TRBJ1-5,TRBV19